Below, one TCR beta chain is given with its context. TCRdb re-called the 5' RACE reads through MiXCR, storing one row per CDR3 protein. The table has under 300,000 distinct CDR3 sequences, less than 20% seen once. This sample was taken from a study of T-cell memory formation after mild COVID-19. About the study: Clusters of TCRs were largely donor specific.

The CDR3 has 15 residues. Deletions cut 7 bases from V and 3 bases from J, with 19 bases between. Germline CDR1 and CDR2: SGHRS and YFSETQ. The chain uses TRBV5-1 and TRBJ1-1; D possibly corresponds to TRBD1 (5 bases). The TCR originated in a young man who had mild COVID-19 (a few samples of this study predate the infection). Cell type and time point are not known. The sample consisted of PBMCs or a T cell subset sorted from them (not recorded which). CDR3 region: CASRLIETGDTEAFF. DNA of the CDR3: TGCGCCAGCCGCCTGATAGAAACAGGAGACACTGAAGCTTTCTTT.